These T cell receptor beta chains were read from a single sample in a study of blood T cell repertoires in COVID-19. Here immunoSEQ multiplex PCR was the method, and the copy in TCRdb shows in-frame clones only, minus some. The repertoire holds 250,000 to 350,000 clones, with about 93% as singletons. Sequenced input: peripheral blood. The receptors come from a woman aged 30 to 39 with COVID-19, enrolled during active disease. CDR3s include the opening cysteine and the closing phenylalanine or tryptophan. The D gene is left open where the match is weak. Size values are once, few and many counts, or a class for expanded clones, and some rows have none.

v_call	d_call	j_call	clone_size	cdr3_nt	cdr3_aa
TRBV24-1	TRBD2	TRBJ2-2	NA	TGTGCCGCTTCTACCCCTCGGGGGGGCGGAACCGGGGAGCTGTTTTTT	CAASTPRGGGTGELFF
TRBV5-1	TRBD1	TRBJ1-6	NA	TGCGCCAGCAGCTTGGACGGGACAGCTAATTCACCCCTCCACTTT	CASSLDGTANSPLHF
TRBV27	NA	TRBJ2-7	once	TGTGCCAGCAGTCCACCCACCTATAACGAGCAGTACTTC	CASSPPTYNEQYF
TRBV18	NA	TRBJ1-1	NA	TGTGCCAGCTCACCTCTCGCAGGGTCGAACACTGAAGCTTTCTTT	CASSPLAGSNTEAFF
TRBV28	NA	TRBJ1-5	NA	TGTGCCAGCAGTTTCCTGACTAGGCCCCAGCATTTT	CASSFLTRPQHF
TRBV6-6	TRBD1	TRBJ1-5	NA	TGTGCCAGCAGAACTCCAGGGGGCAGGCAGCCCCAGCATTTT	CASRTPGGRQPQHF
TRBV15	NA	TRBJ2-1	NA	TGTGCCACCAGCAGAGATGGACTGCTCTACAATGAGCAGTTCTTC	CATSRDGLLYNEQFF
TRBV2	NA	TRBJ1-5	few	TGTGCCAGCCAGGCGGGGGGGCAGCCCCAGCATTTT	CASQAGGQPQHF
TRBV5-1	TRBD1	TRBJ1-1	NA	TGCGCCAGCAGCCCCGGGACAGGGGGGTCAGTATACACTGAAGCTTTCTTT	CASSPGTGGSVYTEAFF
TRBV28	NA	TRBJ2-1	NA	TGTGCCAGCAGAGAAAGTAGCGACGTAGGCAATGAGCAGTTCTTC	CASRESSDVGNEQFF
TRBV18	TRBD1	TRBJ2-1	NA	TGTGCCAGCTCACCGGGGACAGGGTCTGAGCAGTTCTTC	CASSPGTGSEQFF
TRBV2	TRBD2	TRBJ2-7	NA	TGTGCCAGCACCCGCGGACTAGCGGGAGGTGCCTACGAGCAGTACTTC	CASTRGLAGGAYEQYF
TRBV28	NA	TRBJ1-5	NA	TGTGCCAGCAGACTTACAGGGACGGGCAATCAGCCCCAGCATTTT	CASRLTGTGNQPQHF
TRBV4-2	TRBD1	TRBJ1-4	NA	TGTGCCAGCAGCCCAGGGTACAGGGGGCCGGGAGAAAAACTGTTTTTT	CASSPGYRGPGEKLFF
TRBV30	NA	TRBJ1-2	NA	TGTGCCTGGAGTGTACTGCAGGCCAGGATAACTAACTATGGCTACACCTTC	CAWSVLQARITNYGYTF
TRBV6-1	NA	TRBJ2-1	once	TGTGCCAGCAGTGCGCGGTCCGGCCTAGCCAGTAGCAATGAGCAGTTCTTC	CASSARSGLASSNEQFF
TRBV5-1	TRBD2	TRBJ2-5	NA	TGCGCCAGCAGCTTGCTCGGCCTAGCGGGAGGAGAGACCCAGTACTTC	CASSLLGLAGGETQYF
TRBV10-3	TRBD1	TRBJ2-1	NA	TGTGCCATCAGTGACTGGGGGGGACAGGGAAGCTACAATGAGCAGTTCTTC	CAISDWGGQGSYNEQFF
TRBV2	NA	TRBJ1-1	NA	TGTGCCAGCAGTCTCTCAGCGGGGCACACTGAAGCTTTCTTT	CASSLSAGHTEAFF
TRBV5-1	TRBD1	TRBJ2-3	NA	TGCGCCAGCAGCCGGTTTTGGGACAGTAACACAGATACGCAGTATTTT	CASSRFWDSNTDTQYF
TRBV7-9	TRBD1	TRBJ1-2	NA	TGTGCCAGCAAAAACTCAGGGGGCGCGGGCTATGGCTACACCTTC	CASKNSGGAGYGYTF
TRBV28	NA	TRBJ2-5	NA	TGTGCCAGCAGTTTCCGGGGGGCATGGGAGACCCAGTACTTC	CASSFRGAWETQYF
TRBV7-2	NA	TRBJ1-1	NA	TGTGCCAGCAGTCTGCAGGGGAACACTGAAGCTTTCTTT	CASSLQGNTEAFF
TRBV19	NA	TRBJ2-7	NA	TGTGCCAGTAGTATAGGCCAGTCCTACGAGCAGTACTTC	CASSIGQSYEQYF
TRBV9	NA	TRBJ1-3	once	TGTGCCAGCAGCGTAGGTAGCTCTGGAAACACCATATATTTT	CASSVGSSGNTIYF
TRBV2	NA	TRBJ2-7	NA	TGTGCCAGCAGGGAGGGTAACCCCTACGAGCAGTACTTC	CASREGNPYEQYF
TRBV4-3	TRBD2	TRBJ2-7	NA	TGCGCCAGCAGCCAAGATTTAGCGGGAGGACCACTAGCCTACGAGCAGTACTTC	CASSQDLAGGPLAYEQYF
TRBV6-5	NA	TRBJ1-5	few	TGTGCCAGCACGGGCGCAGGGAGCAATCAGCCCCAGCATTTT	CASTGAGSNQPQHF
TRBV5-4	NA	TRBJ1-1	NA	TGTGCCAGCAGCTTGGCCGTAAACGGTGAAGCTTTCTTT	CASSLAVNGEAFF